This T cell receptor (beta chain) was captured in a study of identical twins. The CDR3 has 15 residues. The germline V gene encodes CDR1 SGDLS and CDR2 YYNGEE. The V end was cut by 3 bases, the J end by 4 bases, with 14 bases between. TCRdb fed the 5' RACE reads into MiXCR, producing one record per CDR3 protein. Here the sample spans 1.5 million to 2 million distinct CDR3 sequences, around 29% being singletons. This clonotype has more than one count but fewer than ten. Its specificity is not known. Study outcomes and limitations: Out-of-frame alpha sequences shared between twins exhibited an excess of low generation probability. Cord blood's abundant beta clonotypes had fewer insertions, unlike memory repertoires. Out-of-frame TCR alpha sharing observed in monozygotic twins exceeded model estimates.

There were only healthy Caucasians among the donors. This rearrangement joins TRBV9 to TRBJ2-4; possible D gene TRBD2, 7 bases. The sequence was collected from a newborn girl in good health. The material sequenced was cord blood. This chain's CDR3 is CASSAEGGEKNIQYF. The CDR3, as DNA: TGTGCCAGCAGCGCGGAGGGGGGGGAGAAAAACATTCAGTACTTC. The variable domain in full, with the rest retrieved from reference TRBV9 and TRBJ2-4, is DSGVTQTPKHLITATGQRVTLRCSPRSGDLSVYWYQQSLDQGLQFLIQYYNGEERAKGNILERFSAQQFPDLHSELNLSSLELGDSALYFCASSAEGGEKNIQYFGAGTRLSVL.